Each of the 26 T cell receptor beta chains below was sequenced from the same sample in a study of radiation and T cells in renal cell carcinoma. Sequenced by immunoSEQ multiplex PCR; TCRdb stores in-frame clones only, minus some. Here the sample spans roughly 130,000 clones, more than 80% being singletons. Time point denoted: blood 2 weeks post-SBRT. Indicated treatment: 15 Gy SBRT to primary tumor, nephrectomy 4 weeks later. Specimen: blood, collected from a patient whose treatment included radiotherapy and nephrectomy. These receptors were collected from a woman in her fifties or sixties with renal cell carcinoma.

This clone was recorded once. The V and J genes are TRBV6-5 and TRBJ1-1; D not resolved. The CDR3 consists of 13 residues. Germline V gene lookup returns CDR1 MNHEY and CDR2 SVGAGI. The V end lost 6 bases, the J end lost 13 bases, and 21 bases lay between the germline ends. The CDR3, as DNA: TGTGCCAGCAGCCCTATGAGTTCGTCTGTGGGTTTCTTT. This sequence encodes CASSPMSSSVGFF.

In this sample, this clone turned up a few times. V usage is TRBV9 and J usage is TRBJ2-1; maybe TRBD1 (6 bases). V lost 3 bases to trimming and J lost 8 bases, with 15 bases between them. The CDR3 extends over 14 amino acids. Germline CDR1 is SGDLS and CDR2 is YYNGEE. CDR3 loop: CASSEGEMSYEQFF. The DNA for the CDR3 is TGTGCCAGCAGCGAGGGGGAGATGAGTTATGAGCAGTTCTTC.

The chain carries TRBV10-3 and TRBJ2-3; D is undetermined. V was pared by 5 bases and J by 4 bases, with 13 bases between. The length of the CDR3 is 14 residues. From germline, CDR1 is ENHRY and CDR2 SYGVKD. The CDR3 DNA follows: TGTGCCATCAGTAGTAGCTCAGTTTCAGATACGCAGTATTTT. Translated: CAISSSSVSDTQYF.

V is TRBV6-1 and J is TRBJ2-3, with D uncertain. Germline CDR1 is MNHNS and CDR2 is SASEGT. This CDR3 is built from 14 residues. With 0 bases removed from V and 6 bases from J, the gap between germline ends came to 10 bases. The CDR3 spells CASSEAATPDTQYF. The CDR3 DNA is TGTGCCAGCAGTGAAGCGGCGACCCCCGATACGCAGTATTTT.

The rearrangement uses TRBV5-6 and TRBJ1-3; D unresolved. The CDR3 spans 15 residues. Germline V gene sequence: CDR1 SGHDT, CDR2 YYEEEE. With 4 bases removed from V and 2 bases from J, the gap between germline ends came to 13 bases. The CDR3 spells CASSPGRSAGNTIYF. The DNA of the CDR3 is TGTGCCAGCAGCCCCGGGAGAAGTGCTGGAAACACCATATATTTT.

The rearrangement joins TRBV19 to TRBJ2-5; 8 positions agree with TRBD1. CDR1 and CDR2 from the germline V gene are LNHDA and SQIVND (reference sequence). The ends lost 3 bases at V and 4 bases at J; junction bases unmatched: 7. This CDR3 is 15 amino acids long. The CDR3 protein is CASSMAGGLGETQYF. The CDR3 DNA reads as TGTGCCAGTAGTATGGCAGGGGGCTTAGGAGAGACCCAGTACTTC.

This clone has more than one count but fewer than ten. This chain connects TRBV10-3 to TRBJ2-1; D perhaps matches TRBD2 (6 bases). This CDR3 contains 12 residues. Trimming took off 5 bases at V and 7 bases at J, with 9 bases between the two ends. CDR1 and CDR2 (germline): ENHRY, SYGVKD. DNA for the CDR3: TGTGCCATCAGTTCGGGAGAGAATGAGCAGTTCTTC. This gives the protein CAISSGENEQFF.

The CDR3: CASSLDLRVVTQYF. In DNA, the CDR3 is TGTGCCAGCAGCTTAGACCTGCGGGTCGTTACGCAGTATTTT. The chain uses TRBV7-9 and TRBJ2-3, with D maybe TRBD2 (5 bases). V was pared by 1 base and J by 8 bases, with 13 bases between. The CDR3 consists of 14 residues. Germline assignment: CDR1 SEHNR and CDR2 FQNEAQ (reference sequence).

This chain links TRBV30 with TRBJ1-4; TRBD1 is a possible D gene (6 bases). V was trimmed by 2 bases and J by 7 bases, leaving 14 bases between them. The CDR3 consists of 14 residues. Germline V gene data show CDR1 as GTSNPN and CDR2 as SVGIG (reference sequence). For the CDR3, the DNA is TGTGCCTGGAGTCCAGGGGAGGCTACTGAAAAACTGTTTTTT. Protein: CAWSPGEATEKLFF.

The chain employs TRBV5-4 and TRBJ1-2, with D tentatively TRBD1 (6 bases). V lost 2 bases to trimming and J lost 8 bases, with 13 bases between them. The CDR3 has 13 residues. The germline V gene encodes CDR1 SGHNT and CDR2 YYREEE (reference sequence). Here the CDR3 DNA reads TGTGCCAGCAGCTTTGTGGGGGCGCAAGGCTACACCTTC. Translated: CASSFVGAQGYTF.

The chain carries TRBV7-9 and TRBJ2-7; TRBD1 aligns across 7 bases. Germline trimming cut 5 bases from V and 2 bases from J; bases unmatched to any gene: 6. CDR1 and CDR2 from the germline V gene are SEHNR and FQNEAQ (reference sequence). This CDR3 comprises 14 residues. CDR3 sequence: CASSPGQETYEQYF. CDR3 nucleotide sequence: TGTGCCAGCAGCCCCGGACAGGAGACCTACGAGCAGTACTTC.

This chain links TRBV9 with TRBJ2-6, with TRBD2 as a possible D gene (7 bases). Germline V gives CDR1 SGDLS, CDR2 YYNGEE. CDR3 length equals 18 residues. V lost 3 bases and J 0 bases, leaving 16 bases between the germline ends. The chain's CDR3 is CASSGPGGASSGANVLTF. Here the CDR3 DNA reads TGTGCCAGCAGCGGCCCTGGGGGGGCGAGCTCTGGGGCCAACGTCCTGACTTTC.

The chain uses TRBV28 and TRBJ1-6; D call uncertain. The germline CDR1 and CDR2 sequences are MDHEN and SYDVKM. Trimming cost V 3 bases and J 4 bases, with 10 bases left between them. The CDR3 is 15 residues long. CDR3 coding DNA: TGTGCCAGCAGTTTCCAGGCAGTTTATAATTCACCCCTCCACTTT. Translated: CASSFQAVYNSPLHF.

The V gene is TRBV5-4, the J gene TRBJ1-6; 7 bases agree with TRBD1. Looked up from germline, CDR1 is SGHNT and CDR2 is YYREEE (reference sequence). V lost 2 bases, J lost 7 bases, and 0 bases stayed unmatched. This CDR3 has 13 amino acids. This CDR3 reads CASSLQGNSPLHF. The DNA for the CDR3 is TGTGCCAGCAGCTTACAGGGGAATTCACCCCTCCACTTT.

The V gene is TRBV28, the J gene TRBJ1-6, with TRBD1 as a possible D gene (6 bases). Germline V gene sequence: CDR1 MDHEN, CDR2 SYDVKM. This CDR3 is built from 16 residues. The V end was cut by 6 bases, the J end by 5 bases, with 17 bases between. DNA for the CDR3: TGTGCCAGCAGCAGCAACAGGGATACTCATAATTCACCCCTCCACTTT. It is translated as CASSSNRDTHNSPLHF.

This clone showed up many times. The DNA of the CDR3 is TGTGCCAGCAGAGAATCCCGGCGGCCCTACGAGCAGTACTTC. Amino acid sequence: CASRESRRPYEQYF. The J gene is TRBJ2-7, the V gene TRBV6-6; D remains unclear. V lost 6 bases to trimming and J lost 2 bases, with 14 bases between them. Germline lookup yields CDR1 MNHNY and CDR2 SVGAGI (reference sequence). The CDR3 consists of 14 residues.

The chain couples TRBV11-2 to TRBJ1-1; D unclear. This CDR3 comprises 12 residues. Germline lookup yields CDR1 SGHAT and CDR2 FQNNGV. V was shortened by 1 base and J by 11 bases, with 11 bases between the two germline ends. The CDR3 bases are TGTGCCAGCAGCTTAGGAGTGGGCAGGGCTTTCTTT. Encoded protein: CASSLGVGRAFF.

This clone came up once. The DNA of the CDR3 is TGTGCCAGTAGTACCCAGGGAGGAACAGATACGCAGTATTTT. Protein sequence: CASSTQGGTDTQYF. This sequence joins TRBV19 and TRBJ2-3; TRBD2 might be the D (6 bases). Trimming removed 4 bases from V and 3 bases from J, with 11 bases in between. Looked up from germline, CDR1 is LNHDA and CDR2 is SQIVND (reference sequence). The CDR3 extends over 14 amino acids.

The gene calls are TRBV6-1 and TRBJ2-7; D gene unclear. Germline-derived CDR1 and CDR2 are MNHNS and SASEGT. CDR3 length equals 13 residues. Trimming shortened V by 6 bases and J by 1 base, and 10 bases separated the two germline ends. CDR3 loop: CASRRTDSYEQYF. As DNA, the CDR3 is TGTGCCAGCAGACGGACGGATTCCTACGAGCAGTACTTC.

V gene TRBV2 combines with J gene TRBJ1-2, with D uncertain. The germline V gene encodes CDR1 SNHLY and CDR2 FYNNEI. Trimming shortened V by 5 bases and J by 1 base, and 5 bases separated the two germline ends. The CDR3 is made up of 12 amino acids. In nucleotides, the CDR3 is TGTGCCAGCAGTCAACTTAACTATGGCTACACCTTC. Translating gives CASSQLNYGYTF.

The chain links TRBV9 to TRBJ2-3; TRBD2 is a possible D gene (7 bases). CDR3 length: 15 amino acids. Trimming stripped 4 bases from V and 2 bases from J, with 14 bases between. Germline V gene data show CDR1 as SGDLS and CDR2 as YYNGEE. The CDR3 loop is CASSLWGGATDTQYF. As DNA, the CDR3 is TGTGCCAGCAGCCTTTGGGGGGGGGCCACAGATACGCAGTATTTT.

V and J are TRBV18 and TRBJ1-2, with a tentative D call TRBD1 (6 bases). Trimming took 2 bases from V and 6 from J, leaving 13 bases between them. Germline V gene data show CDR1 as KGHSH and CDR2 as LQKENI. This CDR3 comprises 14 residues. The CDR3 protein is CASSPAGGGNGYTF. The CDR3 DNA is TGTGCCAGCTCACCAGCCGGGGGCGGGAATGGCTACACCTTC.

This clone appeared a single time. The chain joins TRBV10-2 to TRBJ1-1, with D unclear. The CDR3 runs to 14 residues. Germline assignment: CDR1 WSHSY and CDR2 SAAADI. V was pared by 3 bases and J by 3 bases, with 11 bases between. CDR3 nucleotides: TGCGCCAGCAGTGACCCGGGAAGTGACACTGAAGCTTTCTTT. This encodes CASSDPGSDTEAFF.

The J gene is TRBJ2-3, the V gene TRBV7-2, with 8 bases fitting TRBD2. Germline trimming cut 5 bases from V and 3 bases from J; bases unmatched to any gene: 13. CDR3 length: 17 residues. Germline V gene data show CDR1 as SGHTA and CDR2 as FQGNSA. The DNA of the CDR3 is TGTGCCAGCAGCCCCCTGGTTACGGCGGGGGGTACAGATACGCAGTATTTT. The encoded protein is CASSPLVTAGGTDTQYF.

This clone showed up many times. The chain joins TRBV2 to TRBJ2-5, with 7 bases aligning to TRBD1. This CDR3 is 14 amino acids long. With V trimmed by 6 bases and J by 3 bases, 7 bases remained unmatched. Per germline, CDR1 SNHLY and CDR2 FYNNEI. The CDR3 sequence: CASRTGTAEETQYF. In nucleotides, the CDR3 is TGTGCCAGCAGGACCGGGACAGCTGAAGAGACCCAGTACTTC.

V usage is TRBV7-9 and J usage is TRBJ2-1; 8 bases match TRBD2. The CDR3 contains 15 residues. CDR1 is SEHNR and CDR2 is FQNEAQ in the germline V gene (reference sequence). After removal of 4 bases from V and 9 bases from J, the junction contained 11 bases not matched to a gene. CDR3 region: CASSSNGTRRREQFF. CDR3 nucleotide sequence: TGTGCCAGCAGCTCTAACGGGACTAGACGTCGTGAGCAGTTCTTC.